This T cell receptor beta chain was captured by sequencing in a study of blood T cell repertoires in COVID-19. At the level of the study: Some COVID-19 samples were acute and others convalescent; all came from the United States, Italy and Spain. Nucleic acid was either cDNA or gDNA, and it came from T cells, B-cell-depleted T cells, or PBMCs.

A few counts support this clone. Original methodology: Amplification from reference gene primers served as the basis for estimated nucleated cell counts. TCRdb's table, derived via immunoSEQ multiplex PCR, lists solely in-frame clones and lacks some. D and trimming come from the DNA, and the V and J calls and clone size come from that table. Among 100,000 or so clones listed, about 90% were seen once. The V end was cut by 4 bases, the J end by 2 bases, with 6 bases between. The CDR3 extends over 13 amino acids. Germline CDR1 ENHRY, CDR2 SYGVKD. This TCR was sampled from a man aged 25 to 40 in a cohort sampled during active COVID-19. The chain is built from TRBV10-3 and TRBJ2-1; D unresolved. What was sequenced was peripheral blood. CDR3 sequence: CAISATTYNEQFF. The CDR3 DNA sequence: TGTGCCATCAGTGCTACTACCTACAATGAGCAGTTCTTC.